The rows below give T cell receptor beta chains drawn from one sample of a study of identical twins. Using its own MiXCR run on the 5' RACE reads, TCRdb lists one record per CDR3 protein. The repertoire consists of 250,000 or so distinct CDR3 sequences, with about 8.3% occurring once and the leading ten covering over 2.5%. These data also featured in a second study, about yellow fever vaccine responses in identical twins.

The sequencing input was CD8+ T cells sorted from blood. The receptors come from a woman aged 18 to 35 in good health. The conserved cysteine and the conserved F or W are not part of the CDR3 here. The D gene is left open where the match is weak. The listing skips clone size in some rows; elsewhere it reads once, few, many or a size class.

abundance: many
v_gene: TRBV6-1
d_gene: NA
CDR3aa: ASQNREVDTQY

abundance: many
v_gene: TRBV15
d_gene: NA
CDR3aa: APRCRAGPCYEQY

abundance: many
v_gene: TRBV7-9
d_gene: NA
CDR3aa: ASSLQGSGPESSPHTQY

abundance: once
v_gene: TRBV19
d_gene: TRBD1
CDR3aa: ASSPWTGDNYNEQF

abundance: many
v_gene: TRBV29-1
d_gene: TRBD1
CDR3aa: SVLTGNEETQY

abundance: few
v_gene: TRBV4-3
d_gene: NA
CDR3aa: ASSPKLSNEQF

abundance: NA
v_gene: TRBV27
d_gene: NA
CDR3aa: ASSFFSGDPEETQY

abundance: many
v_gene: TRBV12-3/TRBV12-4
d_gene: TRBD1
CDR3aa: ASSFAWGQSSYEQY

abundance: NA
v_gene: TRBV5-5
d_gene: NA
CDR3aa: ASSGSFGVAKNIQY

abundance: many
v_gene: TRBV9
d_gene: TRBD1
CDR3aa: ASRPQGGLTEAF

abundance: many
v_gene: TRBV9
d_gene: NA
CDR3aa: ASSGNPPLAAPYEQY

abundance: once
v_gene: TRBV28
d_gene: NA
CDR3aa: ASTLDRPSGELF

abundance: few
v_gene: TRBV4-1
d_gene: TRBD2
CDR3aa: ASSQDPSGRPETQY

abundance: NA
v_gene: TRBV3-1
d_gene: NA
CDR3aa: ASSHLGSTDTQY

abundance: many
v_gene: TRBV29-1
d_gene: TRBD1
CDR3aa: SVGRGQYEQY

abundance: few
v_gene: TRBV27
d_gene: TRBD2
CDR3aa: ASSYYTSGQIPYVEQY

abundance: many
v_gene: TRBV10-3
d_gene: NA
CDR3aa: AISETGAYEQY

abundance: few
v_gene: TRBV15
d_gene: NA
CDR3aa: ATSRASGEGALYGANVLT

abundance: few
v_gene: TRBV7-9
d_gene: TRBD1
CDR3aa: ASSFPGDRDPLTEAF

abundance: many
v_gene: TRBV5-1
d_gene: NA
CDR3aa: ASSPVKERKLF

abundance: few
v_gene: TRBV20-1
d_gene: NA
CDR3aa: SARDRRDYQETQY

abundance: many
v_gene: TRBV4-3
d_gene: TRBD1
CDR3aa: ASSQDLSSGTDSTDTQY

abundance: NA
v_gene: TRBV4-3
d_gene: NA
CDR3aa: ASSQDRDYEQF

abundance: few
v_gene: TRBV5-1
d_gene: TRBD2
CDR3aa: ASSPSSSGSLREQY